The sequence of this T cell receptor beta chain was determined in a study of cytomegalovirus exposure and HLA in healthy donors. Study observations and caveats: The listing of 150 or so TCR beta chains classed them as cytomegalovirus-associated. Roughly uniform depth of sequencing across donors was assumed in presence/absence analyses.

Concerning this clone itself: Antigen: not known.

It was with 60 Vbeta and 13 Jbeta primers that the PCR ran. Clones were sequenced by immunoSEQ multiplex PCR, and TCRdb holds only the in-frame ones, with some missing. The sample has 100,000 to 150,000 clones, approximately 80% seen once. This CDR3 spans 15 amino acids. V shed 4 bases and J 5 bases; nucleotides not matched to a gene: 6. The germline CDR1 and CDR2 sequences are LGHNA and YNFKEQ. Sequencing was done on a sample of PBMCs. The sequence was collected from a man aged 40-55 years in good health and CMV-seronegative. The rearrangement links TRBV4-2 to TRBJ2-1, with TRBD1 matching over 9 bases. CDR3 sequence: CASSPGQGLDNEQFF. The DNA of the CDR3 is TGTGCCAGCAGCCCCGGACAGGGGCTGGACAATGAGCAGTTCTTC.